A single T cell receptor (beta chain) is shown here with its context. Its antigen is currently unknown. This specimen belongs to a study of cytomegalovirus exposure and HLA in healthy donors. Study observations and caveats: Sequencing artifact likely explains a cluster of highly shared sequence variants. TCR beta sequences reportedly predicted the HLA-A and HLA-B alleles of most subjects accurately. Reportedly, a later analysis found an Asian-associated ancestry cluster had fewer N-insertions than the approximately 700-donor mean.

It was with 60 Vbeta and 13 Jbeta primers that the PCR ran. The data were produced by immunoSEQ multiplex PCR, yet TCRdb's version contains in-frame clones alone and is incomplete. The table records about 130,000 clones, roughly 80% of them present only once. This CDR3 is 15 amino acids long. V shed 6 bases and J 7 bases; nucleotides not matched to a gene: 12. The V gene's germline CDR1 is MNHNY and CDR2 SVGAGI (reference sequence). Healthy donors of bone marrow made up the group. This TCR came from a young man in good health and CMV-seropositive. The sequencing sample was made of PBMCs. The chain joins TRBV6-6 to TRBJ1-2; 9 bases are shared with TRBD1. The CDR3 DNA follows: TGTGCCAGCAGCCGGACAGGGGTCGCCTTAGGTGGCTACACCTTC. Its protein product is CASSRTGVALGGYTF.